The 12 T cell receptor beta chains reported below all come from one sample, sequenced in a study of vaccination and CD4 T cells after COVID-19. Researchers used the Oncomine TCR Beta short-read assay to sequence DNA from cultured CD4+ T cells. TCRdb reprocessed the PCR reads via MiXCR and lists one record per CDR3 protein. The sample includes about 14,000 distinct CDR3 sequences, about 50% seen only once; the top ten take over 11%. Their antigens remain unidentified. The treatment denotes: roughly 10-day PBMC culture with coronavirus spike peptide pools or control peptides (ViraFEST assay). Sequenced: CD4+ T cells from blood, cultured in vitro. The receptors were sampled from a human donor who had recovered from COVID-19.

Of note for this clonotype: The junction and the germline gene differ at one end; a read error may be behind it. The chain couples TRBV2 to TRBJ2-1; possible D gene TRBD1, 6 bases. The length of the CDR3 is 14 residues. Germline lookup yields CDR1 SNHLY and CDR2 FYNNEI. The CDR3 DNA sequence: TGTGCCAACAGTGAGGGGGAGTCCTACAATGAGCAGTTCTTC. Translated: CANSEGESYNEQFF.

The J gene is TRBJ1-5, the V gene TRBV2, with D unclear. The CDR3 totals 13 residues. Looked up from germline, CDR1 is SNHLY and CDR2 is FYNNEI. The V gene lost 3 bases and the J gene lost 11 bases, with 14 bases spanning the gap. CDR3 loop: CASSDRARGTQHF. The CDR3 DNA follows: TGTGCCAGCAGTGACCGGGCCCGAGGGACCCAGCATTTT.

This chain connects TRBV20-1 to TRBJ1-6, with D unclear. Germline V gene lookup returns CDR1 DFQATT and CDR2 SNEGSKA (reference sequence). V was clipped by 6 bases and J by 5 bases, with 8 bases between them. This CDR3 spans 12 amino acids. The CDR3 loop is CSARQDNSPLHF. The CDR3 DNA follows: TGCAGTGCCAGGCAGGATAATTCACCCCTCCACTTT.

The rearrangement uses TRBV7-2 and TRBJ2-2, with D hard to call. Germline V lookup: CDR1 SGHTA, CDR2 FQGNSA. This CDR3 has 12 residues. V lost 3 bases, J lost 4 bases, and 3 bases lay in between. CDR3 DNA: TGTGCCAGCAGCTTGCTCACCGGGGAGCTGTTTTTT. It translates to CASSLLTGELFF.

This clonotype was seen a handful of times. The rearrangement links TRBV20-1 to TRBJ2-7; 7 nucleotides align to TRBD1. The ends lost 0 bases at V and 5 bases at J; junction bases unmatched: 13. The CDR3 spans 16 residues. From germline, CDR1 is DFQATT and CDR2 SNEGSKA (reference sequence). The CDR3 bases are TGCAGTGCTAGAGATTGGGGGACAGCCGTTGAGGACGAGCAGTACTTC. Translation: CSARDWGTAVEDEQYF.

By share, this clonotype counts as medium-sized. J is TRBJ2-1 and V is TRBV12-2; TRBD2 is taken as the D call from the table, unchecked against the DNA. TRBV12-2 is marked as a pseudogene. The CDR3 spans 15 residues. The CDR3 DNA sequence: TGTGCAAGTCGCGTTCGTGGGCCGCGTTACAATGAGCAGTTCTTC. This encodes CASRVRGPRYNEQFF.

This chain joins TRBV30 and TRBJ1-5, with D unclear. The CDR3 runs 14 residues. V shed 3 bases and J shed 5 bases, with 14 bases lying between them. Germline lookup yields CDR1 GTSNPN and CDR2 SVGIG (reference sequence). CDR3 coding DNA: TGTGCCTGGAGGGGGATAGGACCTCATCAGCCCCAGCATTTT. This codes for CAWRGIGPHQPQHF.

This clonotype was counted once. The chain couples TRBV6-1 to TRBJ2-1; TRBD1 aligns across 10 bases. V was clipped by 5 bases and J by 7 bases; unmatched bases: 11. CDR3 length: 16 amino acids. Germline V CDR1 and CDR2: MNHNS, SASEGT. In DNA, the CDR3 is TGTGCCAGCAGTACACCGGGACAGGGGATAGGGAATGAGCAGTTCTTC. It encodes CASSTPGQGIGNEQFF.

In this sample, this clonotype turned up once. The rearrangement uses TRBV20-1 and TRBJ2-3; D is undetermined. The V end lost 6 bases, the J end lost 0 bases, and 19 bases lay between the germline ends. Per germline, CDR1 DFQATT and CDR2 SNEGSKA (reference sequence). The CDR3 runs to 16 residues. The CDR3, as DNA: TGCAGTGCGCGATCGTTGACCAGATCGAGCACAGATACGCAGTATTTT. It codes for CSARSLTRSSTDTQYF.

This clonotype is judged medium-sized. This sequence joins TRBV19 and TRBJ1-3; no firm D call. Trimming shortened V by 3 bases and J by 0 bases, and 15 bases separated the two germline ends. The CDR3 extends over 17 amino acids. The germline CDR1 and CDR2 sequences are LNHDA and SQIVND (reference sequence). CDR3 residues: CASSIVGSLVSGNTIYF. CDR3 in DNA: TGTGCCAGTAGTATTGTTGGCAGCCTCGTCTCTGGAAACACCATATATTTT.

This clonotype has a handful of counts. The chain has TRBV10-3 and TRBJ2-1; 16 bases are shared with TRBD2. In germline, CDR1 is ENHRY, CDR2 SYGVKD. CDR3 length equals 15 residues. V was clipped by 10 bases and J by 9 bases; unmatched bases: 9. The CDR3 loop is CATSGTSGRAVEQFF. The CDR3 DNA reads TGTGCCACCTCCGGGACTAGCGGGAGGGCAGTTGAGCAGTTCTTC.

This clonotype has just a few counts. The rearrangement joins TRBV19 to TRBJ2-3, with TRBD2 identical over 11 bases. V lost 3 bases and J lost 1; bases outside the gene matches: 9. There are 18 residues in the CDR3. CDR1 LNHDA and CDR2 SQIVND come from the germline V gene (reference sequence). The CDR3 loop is CASSIRSGTSGRTDTQYF. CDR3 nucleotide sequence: TGTGCCAGTAGTATTCGTTCCGGGACTAGCGGACGCACAGATACGCAGTATTTT.